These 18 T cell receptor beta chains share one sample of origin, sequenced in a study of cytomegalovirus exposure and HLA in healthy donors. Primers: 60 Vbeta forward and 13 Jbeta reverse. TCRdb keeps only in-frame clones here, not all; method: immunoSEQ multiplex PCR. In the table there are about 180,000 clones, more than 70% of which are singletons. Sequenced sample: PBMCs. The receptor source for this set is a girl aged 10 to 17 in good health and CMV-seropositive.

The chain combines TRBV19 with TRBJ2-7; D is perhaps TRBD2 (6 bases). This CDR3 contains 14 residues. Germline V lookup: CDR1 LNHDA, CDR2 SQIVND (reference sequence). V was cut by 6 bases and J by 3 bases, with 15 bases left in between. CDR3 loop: CASRVNRDFYEQYF. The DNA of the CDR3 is TGTGCCAGTAGGGTCAACCGGGACTTCTACGAGCAGTACTTC.

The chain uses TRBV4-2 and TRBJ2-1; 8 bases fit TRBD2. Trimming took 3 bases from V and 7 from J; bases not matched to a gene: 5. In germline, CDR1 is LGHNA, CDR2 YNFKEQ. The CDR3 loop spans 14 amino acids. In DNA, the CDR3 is TGTGCCAGCAGCCATTCCGGGACTAGTAATGAGCAGTTCTTC. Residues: CASSHSGTSNEQFF.

CDR3 bases: TGTGCCAGCAGTGTTCGCCCGGAGTCCTATGGCTACACCTTC. Its translation is CASSVRPESYGYTF. The chain joins TRBV2 to TRBJ1-2, with D uncertain. The CDR3 sequence is 14 residues long. V lost 4 bases to trimming and J lost 4 bases, with 13 bases between them. In germline, CDR1 is SNHLY, CDR2 FYNNEI.

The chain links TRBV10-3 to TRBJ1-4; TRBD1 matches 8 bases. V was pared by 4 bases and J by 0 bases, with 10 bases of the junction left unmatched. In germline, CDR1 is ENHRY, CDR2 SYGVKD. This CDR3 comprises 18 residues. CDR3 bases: TGTGCCATCAGTGCCGGAACAGGGGGGACTACAACTAATGAAAAACTGTTTTTT. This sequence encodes CAISAGTGGTTTNEKLFF.

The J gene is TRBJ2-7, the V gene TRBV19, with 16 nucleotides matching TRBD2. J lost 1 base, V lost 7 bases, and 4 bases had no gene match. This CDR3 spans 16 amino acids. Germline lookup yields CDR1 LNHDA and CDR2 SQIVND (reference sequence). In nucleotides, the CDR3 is TGTGCCAGTACGCCGGGACTAGCGGGAGGGTCCTACGAGCAGTACTTC. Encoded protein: CASTPGLAGGSYEQYF. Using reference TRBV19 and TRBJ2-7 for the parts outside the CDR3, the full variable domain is DGGITQSPKYLFRKEGQNVTLSCEQNLNHDAMYWYRQDPGQGLRLIYYSQIVNDFQKGDIAEGYSVSREKKESFPLTVTSAQKNPTAFYLCASTPGLAGGSYEQYFGPGTRLTVT.

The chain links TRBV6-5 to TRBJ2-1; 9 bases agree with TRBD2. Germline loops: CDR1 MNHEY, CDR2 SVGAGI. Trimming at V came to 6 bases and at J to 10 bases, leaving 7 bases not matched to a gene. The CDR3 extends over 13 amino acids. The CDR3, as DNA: TGTGCCAGCAGGACTAGCGGAGTGGGGGAGCAGTTCTTC. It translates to CASRTSGVGEQFF.

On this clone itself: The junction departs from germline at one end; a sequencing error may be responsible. The CDR3 spells CASSLDPAGGINNEQFF. The CDR3 bases are TGTGCTAGCAGCTTAGATCCAGCGGGAGGCATCAACAATGAGCAGTTCTTC. The V call is TRBV7-7, the J call TRBJ2-1, with TRBD2 matching over 9 bases. CDR1 is SSHAT and CDR2 is FNYEAQ in the germline V gene (reference sequence). CDR3 length: 17 residues.

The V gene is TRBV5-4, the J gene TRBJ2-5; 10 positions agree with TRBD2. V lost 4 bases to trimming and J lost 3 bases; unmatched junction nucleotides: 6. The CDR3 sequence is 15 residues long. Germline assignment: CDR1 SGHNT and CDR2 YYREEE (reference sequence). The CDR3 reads CASSVLAGVKETQYF. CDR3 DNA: TGTGCCAGCAGCGTTCTAGCGGGAGTAAAAGAGACCCAGTACTTC.

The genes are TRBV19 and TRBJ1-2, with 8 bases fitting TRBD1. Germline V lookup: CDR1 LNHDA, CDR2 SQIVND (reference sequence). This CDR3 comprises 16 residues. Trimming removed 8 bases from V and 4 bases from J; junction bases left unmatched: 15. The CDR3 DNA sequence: TGTGCCAGTTCACATCCGGGACAGGCGACTCTCTATGGCTACACCTTC. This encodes CASSHPGQATLYGYTF.

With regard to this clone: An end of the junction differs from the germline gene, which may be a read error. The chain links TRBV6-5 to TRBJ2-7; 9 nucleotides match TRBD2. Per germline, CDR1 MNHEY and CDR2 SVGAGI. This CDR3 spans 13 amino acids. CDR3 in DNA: TGTGCCAGCAGGAGAACTAGCGGGCCCGCCGAGAGCTTC. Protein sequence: CASRRTSGPAESF.

CDR3 sequence reads: CASSLAVSGRPMSTDTQYF. For the CDR3, the DNA is TGTGCCAGCAGCTTAGCCGTTAGCGGGAGGCCCATGAGCACAGATACGCAGTATTTT. The chain recombines TRBV7-9 with TRBJ2-3, with 10 bases aligning to TRBD2. The trim removed 0 bases at V and 0 bases at J, leaving 9 bases unmatched. There are 19 residues in the CDR3. The germline CDR1 and CDR2 sequences are SEHNR and FQNEAQ (reference sequence).

CDR3 protein: CASSESTNEKLFF. The CDR3 coding sequence is TGTGCCAGTAGTGAGTCAACTAATGAAAAACTGTTTTTT. The V call is TRBV19, the J call TRBJ1-4; D is unclear. The CDR3 spans 13 residues. Germline lookup yields CDR1 LNHDA and CDR2 SQIVND (reference sequence). V was pared by 5 bases and J by 0 bases, with 4 bases between.

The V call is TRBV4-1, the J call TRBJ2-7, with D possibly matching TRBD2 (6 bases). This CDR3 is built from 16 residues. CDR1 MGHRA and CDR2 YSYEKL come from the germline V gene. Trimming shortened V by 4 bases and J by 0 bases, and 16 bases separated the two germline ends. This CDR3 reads CASSPSERERSYEQYF. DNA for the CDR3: TGCGCCAGCAGCCCCTCTGAACGGGAGCGCTCCTACGAGCAGTACTTC.

CDR3 DNA sequence: TGTGCCAGCAGCAAGGAGGGCAGAAACTCCTACGAGCAGTACTTC. Translated, it gives CASSKEGRNSYEQYF. The chain combines TRBV21-1 with TRBJ2-7; TRBD2 reflects the table's D call only, with no check against the DNA. TRBV21-1 is given as a pseudogene. The CDR3 spans 15 residues.

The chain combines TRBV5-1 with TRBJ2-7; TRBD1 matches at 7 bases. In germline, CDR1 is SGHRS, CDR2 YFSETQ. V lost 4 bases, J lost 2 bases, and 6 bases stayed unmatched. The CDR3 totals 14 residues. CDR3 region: CASSVMTGPYEQYF. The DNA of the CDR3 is TGCGCCAGCAGCGTGATGACAGGGCCCTACGAGCAGTACTTC. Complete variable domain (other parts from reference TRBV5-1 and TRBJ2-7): KAGVTQTPRYLIKTRGQQVTLSCSPISGHRSVSWYQQTPGQGLQFLFEYFSETQRNKGNFPGRFSGRQFSNSRSEMNVSTLELGDSALYLCASSVMTGPYEQYFGPGTRLTVT.

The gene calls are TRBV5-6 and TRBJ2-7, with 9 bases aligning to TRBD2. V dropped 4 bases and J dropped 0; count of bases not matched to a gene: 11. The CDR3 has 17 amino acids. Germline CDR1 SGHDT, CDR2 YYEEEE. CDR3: CASSETRLADSSYEQYF. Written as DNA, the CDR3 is TGTGCCAGCAGCGAAACCAGACTAGCGGATAGCTCCTACGAGCAGTACTTC.

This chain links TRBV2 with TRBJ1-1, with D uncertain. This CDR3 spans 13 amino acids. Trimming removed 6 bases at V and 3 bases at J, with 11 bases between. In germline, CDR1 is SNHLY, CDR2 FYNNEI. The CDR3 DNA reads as TGTGCCAGCAGGCGGACTCCGTACACTGAAGCTTTCTTT. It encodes CASRRTPYTEAFF.

This CDR3 is CATSRNPKQDDQPQHF. The CDR3 DNA reads as TGTGCCACCAGCAGGAACCCTAAACAGGACGATCAGCCCCAGCATTTT. The chain uses TRBV15 and TRBJ1-5; a possible D gene is TRBD1 (5 bases). V was clipped by 3 bases and J by 5 bases, with 17 bases between them. The CDR3 has 16 residues. The germline V gene has CDR1 LNHNV and CDR2 YYDKDF (reference sequence). The full variable domain, in which reference TRBV15 and TRBJ1-5 provide the parts outside the CDR3, is DAMVIQNPRYQVTQFGKPVTLSCSQTLNHNVMYWYQQKSSQAPKLLFHYYDKDFNNEADTPDNFQSRRPNTSFCFLDIRSPGLGDTAMYLCATSRNPKQDDQPQHFGDGTRLSIL.